One sample yielded the 14 T cell receptor beta chains listed below, sequenced in a study of cytomegalovirus exposure and HLA in healthy donors. With 60 Vbeta and 13 Jbeta primers, the PCR was carried out. Assay: immunoSEQ multiplex PCR; the TCRdb copy retains only in-frame clones and omits some. The table has roughly 140,000 clones, about 78% seen once. Sequenced material: PBMCs. The receptors originated from a male donor in good health and CMV-seronegative.

As concerns this clone: One junction end disagrees with the germline gene, perhaps due to a read error. The chain carries TRBV29-1 and TRBJ1-2; 10 positions agree with TRBD1. CDR1 and CDR2 from the germline V gene are SQVTM and ANQGSEA. This CDR3 is built from 14 residues. CDR3 sequence reads: CGGLTDRGFYGYPF. The CDR3 bases are TGCGGCGGTCTAACGGACAGGGGGTTTTATGGCTACCCCTTC.

This rearrangement joins TRBV5-1 to TRBJ1-1; D is undetermined. V lost 4 bases and J lost 8, with 12 bases in between. CDR1 is SGHRS and CDR2 is YFSETQ in the germline V gene. The CDR3 extends over 12 amino acids. The CDR3 DNA follows: TGCGCCAGCAGCCCTATTGGAGGGGAAGCTTTCTTT. It translates to CASSPIGGEAFF.

This clone has only a few counts. The chain uses TRBV27 and TRBJ1-1; unclear D gene. The V and J ends lost 3 bases and 1 base respectively, with 12 bases between them. This CDR3 is 15 amino acids long. In germline, CDR1 is MNHEY, CDR2 SMNVEV (reference sequence). CDR3 nucleotides: TGTGCCAGCAGTTTTATATATACACCGAACACTGAAGCTTTCTTT. Translated, it gives CASSFIYTPNTEAFF.

This rearrangement joins TRBV7-3 to TRBJ2-1; 7 bases agree with TRBD2. The V gene's germline CDR1 is SGHTA and CDR2 FQGTGA. The junction had 11 bases not matched to a gene; V was cut back by 5 bases and J by 7 bases. The CDR3 runs to 15 residues. The DNA of the CDR3 is TGTGCCAGCAGCCCACGGACTAGGCGTAGTAATGAGCAGTTCTTC. Its protein is CASSPRTRRSNEQFF.

This clone has just one count. The chain couples TRBV15 to TRBJ2-5; 8 bases are a match to TRBD1. The CDR3 runs 14 residues. Losses at the gene ends were 1 base for V and 2 bases for J; bases not matched to a gene: 0. The germline V gene has CDR1 LNHNV and CDR2 YYDKDF (reference sequence). CDR3 sequence (DNA): TGTGCCACCAGCAGAGGACAGGGGCAAGAGACCCAGTACTTC. Translation gives CATSRGQGQETQYF.

The rearrangement uses TRBV4-1 and TRBJ1-1, with a tentative D call TRBD1 (6 bases). This CDR3 region has 15 residues. Trimming took 1 base from V and 5 from J, leaving 14 bases between them. Germline V CDR1 and CDR2: MGHRA, YSYEKL. This CDR3 reads CASSQGKGGGTEAFF. The CDR3 DNA reads as TGCGCCAGCAGCCAAGGAAAGGGGGGGGGAACTGAAGCTTTCTTT.

The chain employs TRBV19 and TRBJ1-4; 8 bases match TRBD1. V lost 7 bases, J lost 2 bases, and 9 bases stayed unmatched. There are 16 residues in the CDR3. Germline CDR1 and CDR2: LNHDA and SQIVND (reference sequence). CDR3 sequence (DNA): TGTGCCAGTAAGAACGGCAGGGGGCCCACTAATGAAAAACTGTTTTTT. Residues: CASKNGRGPTNEKLFF.

This chain connects TRBV30 to TRBJ2-1; 10 bases are shared with TRBD2. The trim removed 2 bases at V and 3 bases at J, leaving 1 base unmatched. This CDR3 spans 14 amino acids. CDR1 and CDR2 (germline): GTSNPN, SVGIG (reference sequence). This chain's CDR3 is CAWSPSGSYNEQFF. The CDR3 DNA sequence: TGTGCCTGGAGTCCTAGCGGGAGCTACAATGAGCAGTTCTTC.

J is TRBJ2-1 and V is TRBV11-2; maybe TRBD2 (5 bases). The CDR3 runs 16 residues. Germline V CDR1 and CDR2: SGHAT, FQNNGV. V lost 4 bases and J lost 10, with 23 bases in between. The CDR3 DNA reads TGTGCCAGCAGCTCTATCCCGAGCGGTGTATCCTGGGAGCAGTTCTTC. Its protein product is CASSSIPSGVSWEQFF.

This chain links TRBV7-9 with TRBJ1-1; the D gene is possibly TRBD1 (6 bases). Germline-derived CDR1 and CDR2 are SEHNR and FQNEAQ (reference sequence). CDR3 length: 18 amino acids. V gave up 5 bases and J gave up 2 bases, with 24 bases separating them. CDR3 in DNA: TGTGCCAGCAGCCGAGCCAAGAACTTCGACAGGAGTAACACTGAAGCTTTCTTT. Its translation: CASSRAKNFDRSNTEAFF.

This clone occurred a few times. This chain uses TRBV2 with TRBJ2-5; possibly TRBD1 for D (5 bases). CDR1 and CDR2 from the germline V gene are SNHLY and FYNNEI. Trimming took off 5 bases at V and 2 bases at J, with 9 bases between the two ends. CDR3 size: 13 residues. CDR3 nucleotides: TGTGCCAGCAGTTTGGACACGCAAGAGACCCAGTACTTC. Encoded protein: CASSLDTQETQYF.

The J gene is TRBJ2-1, the V gene TRBV4-1; 8 bases are shared with TRBD2. The CDR3 is 14 amino acids. The germline CDR1 and CDR2 sequences are MGHRA and YSYEKL. V lost 4 bases, J lost 9 bases, and 8 bases stayed unmatched. CDR3 loop: CASSPLGGGIEQFF. The CDR3 nucleotides are TGCGCCAGCAGCCCCCTCGGGGGGGGAATTGAGCAGTTCTTC.

Comment on this clone: The junction does not match germline at one end; this may be a read error. The chain combines TRBV6-5 with TRBJ1-2; tentatively, D is TRBD1 (6 bases). Per germline, CDR1 MNHEY and CDR2 SVGAGI. This CDR3 has 12 residues. CDR3 sequence: CASSRSGGGYPF. CDR3 bases: TGTGCCAGCAGTCGCTCCGGGGGGGGCTACCCCTTC.

This chain links TRBV5-4 with TRBJ2-5; the D gene is possibly TRBD1 (6 bases). The ends were cut back, 4 bases at V and 1 base at J, with 11 bases in the middle. The CDR3 has 14 residues. Germline values: CDR1 SGHNT, CDR2 YYREEE (reference sequence). The CDR3 DNA reads as TGTGCCAGCAGCGTGACAGGTATCCAAGAGACCCAGTACTTC. It encodes CASSVTGIQETQYF.